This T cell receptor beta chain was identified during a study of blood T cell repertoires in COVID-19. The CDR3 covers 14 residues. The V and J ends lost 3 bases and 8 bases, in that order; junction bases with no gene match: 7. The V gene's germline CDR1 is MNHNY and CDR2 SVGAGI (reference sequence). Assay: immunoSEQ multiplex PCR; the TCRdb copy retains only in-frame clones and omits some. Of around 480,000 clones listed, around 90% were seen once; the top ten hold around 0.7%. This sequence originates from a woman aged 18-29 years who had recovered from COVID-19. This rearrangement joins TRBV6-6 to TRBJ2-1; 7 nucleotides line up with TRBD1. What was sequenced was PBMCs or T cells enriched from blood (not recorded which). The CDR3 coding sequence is TGTGCCAGCAGTTATAGAGGGGGCGAGGATGAGCAGTTCTTC. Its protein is CASSYRGGEDEQFF.